The source of this T cell receptor beta chain is a study of blood T cell repertoires in COVID-19. The germline V and J ends were trimmed by 3 bases and 5 bases, with 19 bases remaining between them. Germline CDR1 MNHEY, CDR2 SMNVEV (reference sequence). The CDR3 loop spans 16 amino acids. Measured with immunoSEQ multiplex PCR; TCRdb has only the in-frame clones, and not every one. Here the sample spans about 370,000 clones, about 89% being singletons. The sequence derives from a woman between 25 and 40 years old with COVID-19, enrolled during active disease. The gene calls are TRBV27 and TRBJ1-2; no reliable D call. The sequencing sample was made of peripheral blood. The CDR3 region is CASSFSAGYRYYGYTF. Here the CDR3 DNA reads TGTGCCAGCAGTTTCTCAGCGGGGTATAGATATTATGGCTACACCTTC.